Each of the 15 T cell receptor beta chains below was sequenced from the same sample in a study of control samples from healthy donors and cancer patients. This table comes from immunoSEQ multiplex PCR, and its TCRdb copy is limited to in-frame clones, with some not included. The table includes 150,000 or so clones, about 94% detected once. The sequencing input was blood. The receptors originated from a woman aged 40 to 50 in good health.

This chain joins TRBV3-1 (or the pseudogene TRBV3-2) and TRBJ2-7; D possibly uses TRBD1 or TRBD2 (5 bases each). CDR1 is LGHDT and CDR2 is YNNKEL in the germline V gene (reference sequence). V lost 3 bases and J 3 bases, leaving 15 bases between the germline ends. This CDR3 contains 15 residues. Here the CDR3 reads CASSQILWGNYEQYF. CDR3 coding DNA: TGTGCCAGCAGCCAGATTCTTTGGGGGAACTACGAGCAGTACTTC.

The chain links TRBV7-2 to TRBJ2-1, with D possibly TRBD1 on 5 matching bases. The V gene's germline CDR1 is SGHTA and CDR2 FQGNSA. The CDR3 is made up of 14 amino acids. V lost 5 bases, J lost 3 bases, and 11 bases lay in between. CDR3 in amino acids: CASSPPGFYNEQFF. Here the CDR3 DNA reads TGTGCCAGCAGCCCCCCAGGGTTCTACAATGAGCAGTTCTTC.

J is TRBJ2-1 and V is TRBV10-1; 8 bases line up with TRBD2. The junction had 11 bases not matched to a gene; V was cut back by 6 bases and J by 4 bases. The germline CDR1 and CDR2 sequences are WNHNN and SYGVQD (reference sequence). The CDR3 length is 16 residues. CDR3 bases: TGCGCCAGCAGCGCGGGGGGCGGGAGAGCTTACAATGAGCAGTTCTTC. It is translated as CASSAGGGRAYNEQFF.

V and J are TRBV7-6 and TRBJ2-3; D may be TRBD1 or TRBD2 (5 bases each). Looked up from germline, CDR1 is SGHVS and CDR2 is FNYEAQ. CDR3 size: 15 residues. Trimming removed 1 base from V and 3 bases from J, with 11 bases in between. The CDR3 DNA reads as TGTGCCAGCAGCTTAGGGGGGAGTCGGACAGATACGCAGTATTTT. Its protein is CASSLGGSRTDTQYF.

J is TRBJ2-6 and V is TRBV6-6; D may be TRBD1 or TRBD2 (5 bases each). The germline V gene encodes CDR1 MNHNY and CDR2 SVGAGI (reference sequence). The length of the CDR3 is 20 residues. Trimming took 5 bases from V and 4 from J, leaving 27 bases between them. The CDR3: CASSPGVWGRDFKGANVLTF. The CDR3 DNA is TGTGCCAGCAGTCCCGGGGTCTGGGGACGAGATTTTAAAGGGGCCAACGTCCTGACTTTC.

The rearrangement links TRBV3-1 (or the pseudogene TRBV3-2) to TRBJ1-4, with TRBD1 matching over 9 bases. The CDR3 runs to 19 residues. V lost 1 base, J lost 4 bases, and 13 bases stayed unmatched. Germline V CDR1 and CDR2: LGHDT, YNNKEL (reference sequence). The chain's CDR3 is CASSQAPQGAPGNNEKLFF. The CDR3 DNA reads TGTGCCAGCAGCCAAGCTCCACAGGGGGCTCCCGGCAATAATGAAAAACTGTTTTTT.

The CDR3: CASSQDLGSRGYTF. In DNA, the CDR3 is TGCGCCAGCAGCCAAGATCTTGGGAGCCGTGGCTACACCTTC. The rearrangement joins TRBV4-3 to TRBJ1-2; no clear D. The CDR3 has 14 amino acids. V lost 0 bases and J 7 bases, leaving 12 bases between the germline ends. Germline V lookup: CDR1 LGHNA, CDR2 YSLEER.

The chain carries TRBV14 and TRBJ1-1, with D possibly matching TRBD1 (5 bases). The germline V gene has CDR1 SGHDN and CDR2 FVKESK. Trimming took off 9 bases at V and 4 bases at J, with 15 bases between the two ends. The CDR3 covers 13 residues. For the CDR3, the DNA is TGTGCCAGTGGCCGGGGGTCGCCCACTGAAGCTTTCTTT. Encoded protein: CASGRGSPTEAFF.

This rearrangement joins TRBV9 to TRBJ1-3; D is uncertain. Trimming took off 0 bases at V and 2 bases at J, with 9 bases between the two ends. Germline CDR1 and CDR2: SGDLS and YYNGEE. CDR3 size: 15 residues. The CDR3 nucleotides are TGTGCCAGCAGCGTAGATTCAGAAACTGGAAACACCATATATTTT. Translated: CASSVDSETGNTIYF. Filled out from reference TRBV9 and TRBJ1-3, the complete variable domain reads DSGVTQTPKHLITATGQRVTLRCSPRSGDLSVYWYQQSLDQGLQFLIQYYNGEERAKGNILERFSAQQFPDLHSELNLSSLELGDSALYFCASSVDSETGNTIYFGEGSWLTVV.

V is TRBV27 and J is TRBJ1-2; no clear D. CDR1 is MNHEY and CDR2 is SMNVEV in the germline V gene (reference sequence). Between the trimmed V and J ends, which lost 3 bases and 8 bases, there was a span of 13 bases. This CDR3 comprises 13 residues. CDR3 in amino acids: CASSFNEGKGYTF. CDR3 sequence (DNA): TGTGCCAGCAGTTTCAACGAAGGAAAAGGCTACACCTTC.

The chain links TRBV5-6 to TRBJ1-1; 10 bases agree with TRBD1. V was pared by 3 bases and J by 3 bases, with 11 bases of the junction left unmatched. CDR1 is SGHDT, CDR2 YYEEEE, per germline. The CDR3 has 17 residues. The CDR3 spells CASSSYAGQGTDTEAFF. CDR3 nucleotide sequence: TGTGCCAGCAGCTCATATGCGGGACAGGGGACGGACACTGAAGCTTTCTTT.

The chain uses TRBV10-3 and TRBJ1-2; 10 bases align to TRBD1. Germline V gives CDR1 ENHRY, CDR2 SYGVKD. Unmatched junction bases numbered 12, after V lost 7 bases and J lost 4 bases. The length of the CDR3 is 16 residues. This CDR3 reads CAITGGDRGRSYGYTF. CDR3 coding DNA: TGTGCCATCACCGGGGGGGACAGGGGAAGGTCCTATGGCTACACCTTC.

This chain links TRBV12-3 or TRBV12-4 with TRBJ1-2; D is possibly TRBD1 (5 bases). The CDR3 covers 13 residues. V lost 5 bases, J lost 8 bases, and 15 bases lay in between. The CDR3 reads CASSPPFWGGYTF. In DNA form, the CDR3 reads TGTGCCAGCAGTCCACCATTTTGGGGCGGCTACACCTTC.

Only one count was recorded for this clone. This sequence joins TRBV6-2 or TRBV6-3 and TRBJ1-1, with D possibly being TRBD1 (6 bases). The CDR3 runs to 16 residues. Germline loops: CDR1 MNHEY, CDR2 SVGEGT. Trimming cost V 2 bases and J 5 bases, with 18 bases left between them. CDR3 loop: CASSYPNRVVITEAFF. CDR3 coding DNA: TGTGCCAGCAGTTACCCGAACAGGGTCGTAATTACTGAAGCTTTCTTT.

The chain couples TRBV5-1 to TRBJ2-1; TRBD2 aligns across 15 bases. V dropped 0 bases and J dropped 4; count of bases not matched to a gene: 5. CDR3 length: 18 residues. Germline assignment: CDR1 SGHRS and CDR2 YFSETQ. The CDR3 sequence: CASSLARTSGGDYNEQFF. CDR3 DNA sequence: TGCGCCAGCAGCTTGGCCCGGACTAGCGGGGGGGATTACAATGAGCAGTTCTTC. Using reference TRBV5-1 and TRBJ2-1 for the parts outside the CDR3, the full variable domain is KAGVTQTPRYLIKTRGQQVTLSCSPISGHRSVSWYQQTPGQGLQFLFEYFSETQRNKGNFPGRFSGRQFSNSRSEMNVSTLELGDSALYLCASSLARTSGGDYNEQFFGPGTRLTVL.